This T cell receptor (beta chain) originates from a study of blood T cells in healthy people across ages. Study summary: Through template switching, about one barcoded beta molecule was captured per two T cells, as measured in model experiments.

This clonotype was detected a few times. A sample-barcoded 5' primer and a J-beta primer mix were used in a second PCR of about 7 to 12 cycles. Every cDNA molecule bore a tag from a template-switch adaptor containing 12 random nucleotides. One entry per CDR3 protein results from TCRdb running MiXCR on the 5' RACE reads. The sample includes about 1.4 million distinct CDR3 sequences, almost 60% of them seen just once. There are 18 residues in the CDR3. Germline-derived CDR1 and CDR2 are MGHRA and YSYEKL. J was trimmed by 1 base and V by 0 bases; bases with no gene match: 7. The people who gave samples were healthy Caucasians from Russia, aged roughly 6 to 90. No fewer than 7 million PBMCs went into each sample.

The TCR comes from a man between 18 and 29 years old in good health. Sequenced input: blood. The chain combines TRBV4-1 with TRBJ2-5; 11 bases line up with TRBD2. The CDR3 reads CASSQDGGTSGAQETQYF. The CDR3 DNA is TGCGCCAGCAGCCAAGATGGTGGGACTAGCGGTGCCCAAGAGACCCAGTACTTC.